The present T cell receptor (beta chain) was sequenced within a study of technical replicates of blood from several donors (dated by TCRdb to the late 2010s). Concerning this clone itself: It lacks a known antigen. No much larger clone is present one base from it, and per-base qualities are unavailable.

The receptor library was made with the immunoSEQ multiplex PCR assay. In TCRdb, the immuneACCESS table is reduced to in-frame sequences with V and J assigned. These tables do not hold every clone; where another copy was compared, an unresolved V gene accounts for under half, and the others remain unexplained. Counted in this sample were about 80,000 clones; 85% to 95% of them appeared once. 0.35% to 0.4% of the sample is in the top ten clones. V is cut back by 6 bases and J by 1 base, with 4 bases in the junction unmatched. Spanning cysteine to phenylalanine, the CDR3 consists of 15 amino acids. The DNA shown is the 45-base CDR3, in frame from base 1. For CDR1 and CDR2, the germline V gene lists SGHTA and FQGTGA.

The V and J segments used are TRBV7-3 and TRBJ2-2, and 8 junction bases match TRBD2. This receptor was taken from a human donor in good health. The material sequenced was T cells isolated from PBMCs. The DNA sequence follows: TGTGCCAGCAGTAAGACTAGCGTGAACACCGGGGAGCTGTTTTTT. It encodes CASSKTSVNTGELFF.